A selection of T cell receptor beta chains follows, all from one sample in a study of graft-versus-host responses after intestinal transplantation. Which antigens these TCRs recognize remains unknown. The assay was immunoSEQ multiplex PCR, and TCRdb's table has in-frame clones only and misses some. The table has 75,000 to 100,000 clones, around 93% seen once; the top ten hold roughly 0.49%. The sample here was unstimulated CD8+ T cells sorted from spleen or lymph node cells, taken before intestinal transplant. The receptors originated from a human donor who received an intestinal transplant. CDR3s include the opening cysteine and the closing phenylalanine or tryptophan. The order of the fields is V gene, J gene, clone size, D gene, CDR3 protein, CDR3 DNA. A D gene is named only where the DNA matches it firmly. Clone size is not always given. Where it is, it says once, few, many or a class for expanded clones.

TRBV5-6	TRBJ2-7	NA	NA	CASSLGGANYEQYF	TGTGCCAGCAGCTTGGGTGGGGCGAACTACGAGCAGTACTTC
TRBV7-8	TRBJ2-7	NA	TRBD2	CASSLVLAGPYEQYF	TGTGCCAGCAGCTTAGTCCTAGCGGGGCCCTACGAGCAGTACTTC
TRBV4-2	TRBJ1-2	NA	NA	CASSQAVYGYTF	TGTGCCAGCAGCCAAGCAGTCTATGGCTACACCTTC
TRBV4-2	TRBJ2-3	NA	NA	CASSPGDTQYF	TGTGCCAGCAGCCCGGGGGATACGCAGTATTTT
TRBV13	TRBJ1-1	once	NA	CASSFRGSNTEAFF	TGTGCCAGCAGCTTTAGAGGTTCGAACACTGAAGCTTTCTTT
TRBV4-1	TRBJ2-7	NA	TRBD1	CASSQEAWGTGGTYEQYF	TGCGCCAGCAGCCAAGAGGCCTGGGGGACAGGGGGCACCTACGAGCAGTACTTC
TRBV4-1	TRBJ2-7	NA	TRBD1	CASSQGTAGNSYEQYF	TGCGCCAGCAGCCAGGGGACAGCAGGGAACTCCTACGAGCAGTACTTC
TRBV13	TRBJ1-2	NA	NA	CASSSGAGYGYTF	TGTGCCAGCAGCTCAGGGGCTGGCTATGGCTACACCTTC
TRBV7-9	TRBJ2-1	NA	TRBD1	CASSWTGLRGYYNEQFF	TGTGCCAGCAGCTGGACAGGGCTAAGAGGGTATTACAATGAGCAGTTCTTC
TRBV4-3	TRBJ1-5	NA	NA	CASSQDRGKPQHF	TGCGCCAGCAGCCAAGACCGAGGGAAGCCCCAGCATTTT
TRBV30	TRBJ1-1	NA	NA	CAWTMEGADTEAFF	TGTGCCTGGACGATGGAAGGGGCGGACACTGAAGCTTTCTTT
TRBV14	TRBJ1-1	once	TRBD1	CASSQTGVWTEAFF	TGTGCCAGCAGCCAGACAGGGGTGTGGACTGAAGCTTTCTTT
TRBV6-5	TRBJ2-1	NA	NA	CASSYLSSHNEQFF	TGTGCCAGCAGTTATCTTAGCTCCCACAATGAGCAGTTCTTC
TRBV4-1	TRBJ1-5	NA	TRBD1	CASSQIGGTVQPQHF	TGCGCCAGCAGCCAAATTGGGGGGACAGTCCAGCCCCAGCATTTT
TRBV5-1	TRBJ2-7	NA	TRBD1	CASSRTGAAYEQYF	TGCGCCAGCAGCCGAACAGGGGCCGCATACGAGCAGTACTTC
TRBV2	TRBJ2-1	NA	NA	CASSEDEGTAVSYNEQFF	TGTGCCAGCAGTGAAGATGAGGGGACTGCCGTCTCCTACAATGAGCAGTTCTTC
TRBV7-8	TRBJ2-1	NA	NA	CASSTTANEQFF	TGTGCCAGCAGCACGACAGCAAATGAGCAGTTCTTC
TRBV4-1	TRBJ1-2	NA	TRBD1	CASSHYRGGYTF	TGCGCCAGCAGCCACTACAGGGGTGGCTACACCTTC
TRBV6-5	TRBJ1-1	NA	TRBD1	CASSWDRNTEAFF	TGTGCCAGCAGCTGGGACAGGAACACTGAAGCTTTCTTT
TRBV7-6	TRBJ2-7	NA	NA	CASSFSQGGYEQYF	TGTGCCAGCAGCTTTAGCCAGGGTGGCTACGAGCAGTACTTC
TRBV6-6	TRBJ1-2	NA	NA	CASSYGGGPSYGYTF	TGTGCCAGCAGTTACGGCGGCGGGCCGAGCTATGGCTACACCTTC
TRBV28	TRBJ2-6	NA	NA	CASSYILSGANVLTF	TGTGCCAGCAGTTACATTCTCTCTGGGGCCAACGTCCTGACTTTC
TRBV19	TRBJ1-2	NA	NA	CASSIGRVDGYTF	TGTGCCAGTAGTATTGGCAGGGTTGATGGCTACACCTTC
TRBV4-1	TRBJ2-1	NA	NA	CASSQEPAVLYNEQFF	TGCGCCAGCAGCCAAGAACCAGCGGTATTATACAATGAGCAGTTCTTC
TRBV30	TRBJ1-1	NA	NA	CAWSVPWGDSLNTEAFF	TGTGCCTGGAGTGTACCGTGGGGGGATAGCCTGAACACTGAAGCTTTCTTT
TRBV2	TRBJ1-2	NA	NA	CASSESGTGDLSPGGYGYTF	TGTGCCAGCAGTGAATCGGGTACAGGAGACCTCTCGCCGGGGGGATATGGCTACACCTTC
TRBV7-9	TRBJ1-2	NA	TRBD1	CASSPSTGANYGYTF	TGTGCCAGCAGCCCGTCGACAGGGGCTAACTATGGCTACACCTTC
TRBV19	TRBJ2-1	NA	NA	CASLDRAHNEQFF	TGTGCCAGCCTCGACAGAGCCCACAATGAGCAGTTCTTC
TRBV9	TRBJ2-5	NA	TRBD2	CASSPNSGLGQETQYF	TGTGCCAGCAGCCCGAACTCCGGACTAGGACAAGAGACCCAGTACTTC
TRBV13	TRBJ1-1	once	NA	CASSLGRRVTEAFF	TGTGCCAGCAGCTTAGGCAGGCGGGTCACTGAAGCTTTCTTT
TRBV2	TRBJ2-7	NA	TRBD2	CASRTGLYSYEQYF	TGTGCCAGCAGGACGGGACTATACTCCTACGAGCAGTACTTC
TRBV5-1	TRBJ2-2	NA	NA	CASRGPNTGELFF	TGCGCCAGCAGGGGCCCGAACACCGGGGAGCTGTTTTTT
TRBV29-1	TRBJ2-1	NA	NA	CSAPFTGEQFF	TGCAGCGCACCATTTACGGGGGAGCAGTTCTTC
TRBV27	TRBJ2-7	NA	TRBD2	CASSPNPVTSGINYEQYF	TGTGCCAGCAGTCCCAATCCAGTCACTAGCGGAATAAACTACGAGCAGTACTTC
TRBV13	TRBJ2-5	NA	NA	CASSSPMSGEETQYF	TGTGCCAGCAGCTCACCAATGAGCGGAGAAGAGACCCAGTACTTC
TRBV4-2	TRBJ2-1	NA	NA	CASRDSGSNWDEQFF	TGTGCCAGCAGGGACTCAGGATCAAACTGGGATGAGCAGTTCTTC
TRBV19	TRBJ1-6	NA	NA	CASSLQQGRSPLHF	TGTGCCAGTAGTCTCCAACAGGGAAGGTCACCCCTCCACTTT
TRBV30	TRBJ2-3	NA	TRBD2	CAWGRGADTQYF	TGTGCCTGGGGACGGGGGGCAGATACGCAGTATTTT